Sequencing of this TCR beta chain was carried out in a study of blood T cells in healthy people across ages. This clonotype has a single count. Germline V gene data show CDR1 as SGDLS and CDR2 as YYNGEE. The V end lost 3 bases, the J end lost 0 bases, and 15 bases lay between the germline ends. CDR3 size: 17 residues. Then a second PCR, running about 7 to 11 cycles, was carried out with a sample-barcoded 5' primer and a J-beta primer mix. TCRdb re-called the 5' RACE reads with MiXCR, one entry per CDR3 protein. The sample holds about 730,000 distinct CDR3 sequences, roughly 43% seen once. V usage is TRBV9 and J usage is TRBJ2-2, with D perhaps assigned TRBD1 or TRBD2 (5 bases each). Sequencing was performed on blood. The sequence came from a woman aged 60 to 75 in good health. CDR3 nucleotide sequence: TGTGCCAGCAGCGCCCCTACCGGGACCCCGAACACCGGGGAGCTGTTTTTT. Translation gives CASSAPTGTPNTGELFF. The whole variable domain, remainder taken from reference TRBV9 and TRBJ2-2, is DSGVTQTPKHLITATGQRVTLRCSPRSGDLSVYWYQQSLDQGLQFLIQYYNGEERAKGNILERFSAQQFPDLHSELNLSSLELGDSALYFCASSAPTGTPNTGELFFGEGSRLTVL.